The subject of this entry is one T cell receptor (beta chain). The entry originates in a study of blood T cell repertoires in COVID-19. Study-wide context: Italy, Spain and the United States were the sources of the convalescent and acute COVID-19 samples.

Seattle's cohort entered during active infection and was followed longitudinally. Methods used by the authors: How many nucleated cells were present was estimated from reference gene primer amplification. Sequencing was performed with immunoSEQ multiplex PCR; in TCRdb, only in-frame clones are kept and a portion is missing. That table supplies the V and J calls and clone size; D and trimming were determined from the DNA. This table holds approximately 58,000 clones, 70% to 90% found once. Germline V gives CDR1 ENHRY, CDR2 SYGVKD. The V segment lost 6 bases and the J segment 4 bases; nucleotides outside the gene matches: 1. The CDR3 runs 14 residues.

This TCR came from a man between 60 and 75 years old with COVID-19, enrolled during active disease. The chain employs TRBV10-3 and TRBJ2-1; TRBD2 aligns across 12 bases. Sequenced: peripheral blood. This chain's CDR3 is CAIRLAGGYNEQFF. The CDR3, as DNA: TGTGCCATCAGGCTAGCGGGGGGGTACAATGAGCAGTTCTTC.